The present T cell receptor (beta chain) was sequenced within a study of regulatory T cells in long-lasting Graves disease. Construction of TCR beta libraries relied on iRepertoire HTBI primers and on Arm-PCR targeting CDR3 regions. MiXCR, applied by TCRdb to the multiplex PCR reads, yields one record per CDR3 protein. The sample carries under 400,000 distinct CDR3 sequences, 15% to 20% recorded once. The time point here: newly diagnosed GD, antithyroid drugs for less than 3 months. Following extraction of RNA from PBMCs, that RNA was used to make the TCR library. Graves' disease was diagnosed by American Thyroid Association guidelines. This clonotype showed up many times. This same sample was also taken into another study, of T cells in Graves' hyperthyroidism and ophthalmopathy.

Sequenced material: peripheral blood mononuclear cells (PBMCs), taken at new diagnosis, from a patient treated with antithyroid drugs. This sequence was found in a man in his forties or fifties with Graves disease.

CDR3: CASSPLAGGIQETQYF. The CDR3 DNA follows: TGTGCCAGCTCACCTCTAGCGGGGGGCATACAAGAGACCCAGTACTTC. The rearrangement joins TRBV18 to TRBJ2-5; 11 positions agree with TRBD2. The germline CDR1 and CDR2 sequences are KGHSH and LQKENI. V lost 3 bases to trimming and J lost 2 bases; unmatched junction nucleotides: 5. The CDR3 covers 16 residues.